The T cell receptor beta chain under discussion was sequenced for a study of T cells in Graves' hyperthyroidism and ophthalmopathy. Whole-study context: Peripheral blood was obtained at initial diagnosis, preceding any treatment.

This clonotype was recorded at least ten times. Its specificity is not known. There were TCR beta CDR3 regions amplified from RNA transcripts. HTBI primers were used for first-round RT-PCR of the TCR CDR3. Via MiXCR, TCRdb re-called the multiplex PCR reads, giving one row per CDR3 protein. This sample has a few hundred thousand distinct CDR3 sequences; 15% to 19% occur once, and the top ten carry around an eighth. Germline CDR1 reads SGHRS; CDR2 reads YFSETQ. The CDR3 totals 15 residues. The V end lost 0 bases, the J end lost 4 bases, and 13 bases lay between the germline ends. Patients having uncontrolled infection, another autoimmune disease, pregnancy or lactation were not included. Study observations and caveats: Stable hyperthyroidism was separated from ophthalmopathy by a model based on 13 V-J features. Ophthalmopathy was identified by the model a median about six months ahead of onset.

The chain uses TRBV5-1 and TRBJ1-1; D is ambiguous. The source of this sequence is a woman younger than 35 with Graves' hyperthyroidism. The specimen sequenced was blood. The CDR3 DNA sequence: TGCGCCAGCAGCTTGGCCAATGGACCGGGCACTGAAGCTTTCTTT. Translating gives CASSLANGPGTEAFF.